The present T cell receptor (beta chain) was sequenced within a study of cytomegalovirus exposure and HLA in healthy donors. The CDR3 is made up of 11 amino acids. Germline CDR1 is DFQATT and CDR2 is SNEGSKA (reference sequence). V shed 6 bases and J 10 bases; nucleotides not matched to a gene: 5. 13 Jbeta primers and 60 Vbeta primers were used for the PCR. Using immunoSEQ multiplex PCR, the repertoire was profiled, and TCRdb retains in-frame clones only, with some absent. The sample lists roughly 180,000 clones; 65% to 90% were seen once. This clone has only one observation. This clonotype was obtained from a girl aged 2 to 9 in good health and CMV-seropositive. The rearrangement uses TRBV20-1 and TRBJ2-1, with TRBD2 identical over 8 bases. Sequenced input: PBMCs. The CDR3 coding sequence is TGCAGTGCCCGAAGCGGGGGCGAGCAGTTCTTC. Translated: CSARSGGEQFF.